These 11 T cell receptor beta chains were sequenced from one sample in a study of T-cell reconstitution after alpha-beta-depleted transplantation in children. The TCRbeta library incorporated unique molecular identifiers. TCRdb re-derived calls from the PCR reads in MiXCR, one entry per CDR3 protein. This sample has a few hundred thousand distinct CDR3 sequences, with around 10% found just once. Sequencing was performed on PBMCs, taken before TCRalphabeta/CD19-depleted stem cell transplant. The receptors derive from a boy under three years old with acute myeloid leukemia, due to receive a stem cell transplant.

Concerning this clonotype: A clone one base away is much larger, so this may be a read error. V is TRBV7-6 and J is TRBJ2-7, with TRBD1 matching over 9 bases. CDR3 length equals 11 residues. V shed 5 bases and J 13 bases; nucleotides not matched to a gene: 6. Germline V gene data show CDR1 as SGHVS and CDR2 as FNYEAQ. As DNA, the CDR3 is TGTGCCAGCAGCCCAGGGACAGGGCAATACTTC. This sequence encodes CASSPGTGQYF. Full variable domain (rest looked up from reference TRBV7-6 and TRBJ2-7): GAGVSQSPRYKVTKRGQDVALRCDPISGHVSLYWYRQALGQGPEFLTYFNYEAQQDKSGLPNDRFSAERPEGSISTLTIQRTEQRDSAMYRCASSPGTGQYFGPGTRLTVT.

This clonotype was recorded at least ten times. This chain links TRBV6-5 with TRBJ2-5; 10 bases are shared with TRBD2. Germline lookup yields CDR1 MNHEY and CDR2 SVGAGI. CDR3 size: 14 residues. The junction had 3 bases not matched to a gene; V was cut back by 3 bases and J by 5 bases. The CDR3 DNA reads TGTGCCAGCAGTTATGGACTAGCGGTTGAGACCCAGTACTTC. As protein: CASSYGLAVETQYF.

A few counts support this clonotype. The genes are TRBV20-1 and TRBJ2-7, with TRBD2 matching 9 bases. The CDR3 totals 17 residues. The V gene end was trimmed by 0 bases and the J gene end by 4 bases; junction bases not matched to a gene: 13. Germline V gives CDR1 DFQATT, CDR2 SNEGSKA (reference sequence). The CDR3 region has the DNA TGCAGTGCTAGAGACCCACTAGCGGGTCGTCCCCTTTACGAGCAGTACTTC. This encodes CSARDPLAGRPLYEQYF.

A remark on this clonotype: A much larger clone differs from this one at a single base, so this may be a read error. V usage is TRBV4-3 and J usage is TRBJ1-1; D call uncertain. CDR3 length: 17 residues. Germline V CDR1 and CDR2: LGHNA, YSLEER. The CDR3 DNA follows: TGCGCCAGCAGCCAAGATTATAGGCAAAGGGCTGGCACTGACGCTTTCTTT. Translated: CASSQDYRQRAGTDAFF.

Only a few counts were recorded for this clonotype. The rearrangement links TRBV2 to TRBJ2-5, with 9 bases identical to TRBD2. This CDR3 is 13 amino acids long. V shed 8 bases and J 5 bases; nucleotides not matched to a gene: 6. Per the germline V gene, CDR1 is SNHLY and CDR2 is FYNNEI. The CDR3 sequence: CASRAGGWETQYF. CDR3 coding DNA: TGTGCCAGCCGAGCGGGGGGATGGGAGACCCAGTACTTC. The whole variable domain, remainder taken from reference TRBV2 and TRBJ2-5, is EPEVTQTPSHQVTQMGQEVILRCVPISNHLYFYWYRQILGQKVEFLVSFYNNEISEKSEIFDDQFSVERPDGSNFTLKIRSTKLEDSAMYFCASRAGGWETQYFGPGTRLLVL.

The V call is TRBV7-3, the J call TRBJ2-7, with D perhaps TRBD1 or TRBD2 (5 bases each). This CDR3 contains 15 residues. With 2 bases removed from V and 4 bases from J, the gap between germline ends came to 15 bases. From germline, CDR1 is SGHTA and CDR2 FQGTGA. DNA for the CDR3: TGTGCCAGCAGCTTAGGGTCGGGGCTAAAGTACGAGCAGTACTTC. It is translated as CASSLGSGLKYEQYF. Together with reference TRBV7-3 and TRBJ2-7, the CDR3 gives the full variable domain: GAGVSQTPSNKVTEKGKYVELRCDPISGHTALYWYRQSLGQGPEFLIYFQGTGAADDSGLPNDRFFAVRPEGSVSTLKIQRTERGDSAVYLCASSLGSGLKYEQYFGPGTRLTVT.

The table lists this clonotype with many counts. The chain joins TRBV20-1 to TRBJ2-1; weak D call: TRBD2 (5 bases). The V end lost 6 bases, the J end lost 0 bases, and 12 bases lay between the germline ends. Germline CDR1 reads DFQATT; CDR2 reads SNEGSKA (reference sequence). This CDR3 has 14 amino acids. The DNA of the CDR3 is TGCAGTGCGGGCGGGTTGAGCTCCTACAATGAGCAGTTCTTC. It encodes CSAGGLSSYNEQFF.

The table lists this clonotype with many counts. The genes are TRBV12-3 or TRBV12-4 and TRBJ1-4, with TRBD1 matching over 9 bases. The CDR3 sequence is 16 residues long. V was clipped by 7 bases and J by 0 bases; unmatched bases: 6. The CDR3 reads CASNKDRGATNEKLFF. The CDR3 DNA follows: TGTGCCAGCAACAAGGACAGGGGAGCAACTAATGAAAAACTGTTTTTT.

This clonotype has ten or more counts. The chain has TRBV6-5 and TRBJ1-2; unclear D gene. V was trimmed by 4 bases and J by 3 bases, leaving 12 bases between them. Germline loops: CDR1 MNHEY, CDR2 SVGAGI. CDR3 length: 14 residues. The CDR3 reads CASSLNSGYYGYTF. The CDR3 nucleotides read TGTGCCAGCAGTTTAAATTCTGGATACTATGGCTACACCTTC.

This clonotype occurred many times. The chain combines TRBV19 with TRBJ2-5; 9 positions match TRBD2. V shed 3 bases and J 3 bases; nucleotides not matched to a gene: 5. Germline CDR1 is LNHDA and CDR2 is SQIVND (reference sequence). The CDR3 totals 15 residues. The CDR3 nucleotides read TGTGCCAGTAGTATGACTAGCGGACTTAAAGAGACCCAGTACTTC. Translated, it gives CASSMTSGLKETQYF.

Notes on this clonotype: Possible read error: a much larger clone is one base away. The V call is TRBV5-1, the J call TRBJ2-7; 7 bases line up with TRBD1. CDR3 size: 15 residues. Germline V gene lookup returns CDR1 SGHRS and CDR2 YFSETQ. Trimming cost V 1 base and J 3 bases; bases outside gene matches: 7. For the CDR3, the DNA is TGCGCCAGCAGCTTGTACACAGGGGCCCTCTACGAGCAGTACTTC. It encodes CASSLYTGALYEQYF.